These 12 T cell receptor beta chains share one sample of origin, sequenced in a study of cytotoxic CD8 clonotypes in ibrutinib-treated CLL. Repertoires were generated with immunoSEQ multiplex PCR, while TCRdb's copy carries only in-frame clones and drops some. The sample carries approximately 100,000 clones, approximately 82% recorded once. The sequenced sample was PBMCs, obtained after 12 months of ibrutinib treatment. The receptors stem from a human donor with chronic lymphocytic leukemia.

Concerning this clone: A junction end diverges from the germline sequence, so it may reflect a read error. Other DNA sequences from this sample encode an identical CDR3 as well. The chain carries TRBV2 and TRBJ1-5, with D hard to call. The germline gives CDR1 SNHLY, CDR2 FYNNEI. The CDR3 is 13 residues long. The CDR3 loop is CASSDNSNQPQHF. CDR3 DNA: TGTGCCAGCAGTGATAATAGCAATCAGCCTCAGCATTTT. Complete variable domain (other parts from reference TRBV2 and TRBJ1-5): EPEVTQTPSHQVTQMGQEVILRCVPISNHLYFYWYRQILGQKVEFLVSFYNNEISEKSEIFDDQFSVERPDGSNFTLKIRSTKLEDSAMYFCASSDNSNQPQHFGDGTRLSIL.

This clone was seen only a few times. The junction departs from germline at one end; a sequencing error may be responsible. The V gene is TRBV7-2, the J gene TRBJ2-1, with D maybe TRBD2 (5 bases). This CDR3 has 15 residues. Germline V lookup: CDR1 SGHTA, CDR2 FQGNSA. Here the CDR3 reads CASSLASLAYNEQFF. The CDR3 DNA is TGTGCCAGCAGCCTAGCTTCCTTGGCCTACAATGAGCAGTTCTTC.

The V and J genes are TRBV4-3 and TRBJ2-7; perhaps TRBD2 as D (7 bases). The CDR3 covers 16 residues. V was trimmed by 0 bases and J by 6 bases, leaving 18 bases between them. The germline V gene encodes CDR1 LGHNA and CDR2 YSLEER. The CDR3 nucleotides read TGCGCCAGCAGCCAAGATCTAGTTTTTGGGGGGGCCGAGCAGTACTTC. Amino acid sequence: CASSQDLVFGGAEQYF.

The chain couples TRBV11-3 to TRBJ2-6; D ambiguous. Trimming cost V 1 base and J 6 bases, with 10 bases left between them. Germline CDR1 SGHNT, CDR2 YENEEA. The CDR3 length is 15 residues. For the CDR3, the DNA is TGTGCCAGCAGCTTAGGGCTTCAACAGGCCAACGTCCTGACTTTC. This codes for CASSLGLQQANVLTF.

The gene calls are TRBV5-1 and TRBJ2-2; 11 bases line up with TRBD1. The germline V gene encodes CDR1 SGHRS and CDR2 YFSETQ. Trimming removed 2 bases from V and 5 bases from J; junction bases left unmatched: 8. This CDR3 is built from 17 residues. CDR3 DNA sequence: TGCGCCAGCAGCTTTGGACAGGGGGCTTCGGGAACCGGGGAGCTGTTTTTT. Translated, it gives CASSFGQGASGTGELFF.

The rearrangement links TRBV18 to TRBJ1-1; 7 bases agree with TRBD1. This CDR3 has 13 amino acids. V lost 6 bases, J lost 4 bases, and 5 bases stayed unmatched. The V gene's germline CDR1 is KGHSH and CDR2 LQKENI. This CDR3 reads CASSTRGSTEAFF. The CDR3 bases are TGTGCCAGCTCTACCAGGGGGTCCACTGAAGCTTTCTTT.

V is TRBV4-1 and J is TRBJ1-5; 10 nucleotides line up with TRBD1. From germline, CDR1 is MGHRA and CDR2 YSYEKL. Trimming at V came to 4 bases and at J to 7 bases, leaving 7 bases not matched to a gene. The CDR3 covers 15 residues. The CDR3 spells CASSRGTGDLQPQHF. CDR3 nucleotides: TGCGCCAGCAGCCGTGGGACAGGGGATTTGCAGCCCCAGCATTTT.

The chain links TRBV19 to TRBJ2-2, with TRBD1 identical over 7 bases. Germline assignment: CDR1 LNHDA and CDR2 SQIVND (reference sequence). The CDR3 covers 13 residues. V lost 5 bases and J lost 6; bases outside the gene matches: 3. CDR3 sequence reads: CASSRTGAGELFF. The CDR3 nucleotides are TGTGCCAGTAGTCGAACAGGGGCCGGGGAGCTGTTTTTT. Drawing the rest from reference TRBV19 and TRBJ2-2, the complete variable domain is DGGITQSPKYLFRKEGQNVTLSCEQNLNHDAMYWYRQDPGQGLRLIYYSQIVNDFQKGDIAEGYSVSREKKESFPLTVTSAQKNPTAFYLCASSRTGAGELFFGEGSRLTVL.

This sequence joins TRBV7-9 and TRBJ2-3, with D possibly TRBD1 on 7 matching bases. With 5 bases removed from V and 1 base from J, the gap between germline ends came to 16 bases. This CDR3 has 16 residues. CDR1 and CDR2 from the germline V gene are SEHNR and FQNEAQ (reference sequence). The chain's CDR3 is CASSPRDSQRTDTQYF. For the CDR3, the DNA is TGTGCCAGCAGCCCGCGGGACAGCCAGCGCACAGATACGCAGTATTTT.

The V and J genes are TRBV14 and TRBJ2-2, with a weak D call TRBD1 (5 bases). The germline CDR1 and CDR2 sequences are SGHDN and FVKESK. V lost 3 bases and J lost 6, with 8 bases in between. This CDR3 spans 13 amino acids. CDR3 nucleotide sequence: TGTGCCAGCAGCCACAGGGTCTCCGGGGAGCTGTTTTTT. It is translated as CASSHRVSGELFF.

V is TRBV28 and J is TRBJ1-1; D gene ambiguous. Trimming removed 7 bases at V and 2 bases at J, with 14 bases between. CDR1 is MDHEN, CDR2 SYDVKM, per germline. CDR3 length equals 14 residues. In DNA form, the CDR3 reads TGTGCCAGCACTTTGCCAAATCGTAACACTGAAGCTTTCTTT. The encoded protein is CASTLPNRNTEAFF.

CDR3: CASGSGGGGQETQYF. The CDR3 DNA reads as TGTGCTAGTGGTTCGGGTGGCGGGGGACAAGAGACCCAGTACTTC. The chain uses TRBV12-5 and TRBJ2-5; 7 nucleotides match TRBD2. This CDR3 has 15 residues. V dropped 4 bases and J dropped 2; count of bases not matched to a gene: 7. Germline CDR1 reads LGHNT; CDR2 reads FRNRAP.